These T cell receptor beta chains were read from a single sample in a study of chemoradiotherapy in HPV16-positive cancers. Sequencing used immunoSEQ multiplex PCR; TCRdb keeps in-frame clones, though not all of them. The data hold tens of thousands of clones, with roughly 66% observed a single time. Collection took place from a patient who underwent chemoradiotherapy. Source of these receptors: a human donor with HPV-associated anogenital cancer. Each CDR3 is given with its conserved first and last residue. D genes are given only for firm matches. Clone size is given for some rows only: seen once, a few or many times, or a class if the clone is expanded.

CDR3aa,CDR3nt,j_gene,d_gene,abundance,v_gene
CASSRITTFNEQFF,TGTGCCAGCAGCCGTATCACTACTTTCAATGAGCAGTTCTTC,TRBJ2-1,NA,NA,TRBV5-4
CASSEIQQGRNSPLHF,TGTGCCAGCAGTGAAATCCAGCAGGGTAGGAATTCACCCCTCCACTTT,TRBJ1-6,NA,NA,TRBV6-1
CSVGGGLGLKTQYF,TGCAGCGTCGGGGGGGGCTTGGGATTGAAGACCCAGTACTTC,TRBJ2-5,TRBD2,NA,TRBV29-1
CSVGQLLNTEAFF,TGCAGCGTCGGACAGCTCTTGAACACTGAAGCTTTCTTT,TRBJ1-1,NA,NA,TRBV29-1
CASSFNWGTDTQYF,TGTGCCAGCAGTTTTAACTGGGGCACAGATACGCAGTATTTT,TRBJ2-3,NA,NA,TRBV27
CASSPSTSRGEKLFF,TGCGCCAGCAGCCCGTCGACGAGTCGGGGTGAAAAACTGTTTTTT,TRBJ1-4,NA,NA,TRBV4-1
CASSLIGTGDEQFF,TGTGCCAGCAGCTTAATCGGTACAGGCGATGAGCAGTTCTTC,TRBJ2-1,NA,few,TRBV7-3
CASSPLAGTFGELFF,TGTGCCAGCAGTCCTCTAGCGGGGACGTTCGGGGAGCTGTTTTTT,TRBJ2-2,TRBD2,NA,TRBV6-4
CASRRTGTANTEAFF,TGCGCCAGCAGGCGAACAGGGACGGCGAACACTGAAGCTTTCTTT,TRBJ1-1,NA,NA,TRBV5-1
CASSLVSGTKGYEQYF,TGTGCCAGCAGCTTAGTTAGCGGAACAAAAGGTTACGAGCAGTACTTC,TRBJ2-7,NA,once,TRBV7-2
CASSLNINQPQHF,TGTGCCAGCAGTTTGAATATCAATCAGCCCCAGCATTTT,TRBJ1-5,NA,few,TRBV2
CASSSQTGGISGNTIYF,TGTGCCAGCAGCTCTCAGACAGGGGGCATCTCTGGAAACACCATATATTTT,TRBJ1-3,TRBD1,NA,TRBV9
CASSSPPRNTIYF,TGTGCCAGCAGCTCCCCCCCCCGAAACACCATATATTTT,TRBJ1-3,NA,NA,TRBV5-4
CASTSSGASGIGETQYF,TGTGCCAGCACCTCCTCGGGGGCCTCAGGGATCGGAGAGACCCAGTACTTC,TRBJ2-5,NA,NA,TRBV28
CASSLKQYF,TGTGCCAGCAGCTTAAAGCAGTACTTC,TRBJ2-5,NA,NA,TRBV5-8
CASSASQGRTGGQETQYF,TGTGCCAGCAGCGCATCACAAGGGAGAACAGGGGGACAAGAGACCCAGTACTTC,TRBJ2-5,TRBD1,NA,TRBV9
CASSVSPSSGSQAQYF,TGTGCCAGCAGCGTATCCCCCTCTAGCGGGAGTCAAGCGCAGTACTTC,TRBJ2-7,TRBD2,few,TRBV9
CASNVWWGNYGYTF,TGTGCCAGCAACGTGTGGTGGGGAAACTATGGCTACACCTTC,TRBJ1-2,NA,NA,TRBV5-6
CASSLGRNSNEQYF,TGTGCCAGCAGCTTGGGCAGGAATTCCAACGAGCAGTACTTC,TRBJ2-7,NA,once,TRBV5-5
CASSFHSPGVGQPQHF,TGTGCCAGCAGCTTTCACTCTCCTGGGGTTGGTCAGCCCCAGCATTTT,TRBJ1-5,NA,NA,TRBV5-8
CASRKDRGNSPLHF,TGTGCCAGCAGAAAGGACAGGGGGAATTCACCCCTCCACTTT,TRBJ1-6,TRBD1,NA,TRBV9
CASSSTGATNEKLFF,TGTGCCAGCAGCTCTACAGGGGCAACTAATGAAAAACTGTTTTTT,TRBJ1-4,TRBD1,once,TRBV28
CASSPLLAGVTDTQYF,TGTGCCAGCAGTCCTTTACTAGCGGGAGTAACCGATACGCAGTATTTT,TRBJ2-3,TRBD2,NA,TRBV28
CASSFDGDRGIYEQYF,TGTGCCAGCAGTTTTGACGGGGACAGGGGCATCTACGAGCAGTACTTC,TRBJ2-7,TRBD1,few,TRBV28
CASSQDLGILYGYTF,TGCGCCAGCAGCCAAGATCTGGGGATTCTCTATGGCTACACCTTC,TRBJ1-2,NA,NA,TRBV4-3
CASSPRGPSYEQYF,TGTGCCAGCAGCCCCCGGGGACCGTCCTACGAGCAGTACTTC,TRBJ2-7,NA,NA,TRBV4-2
CASSQVTRGTGKGSRYNSPLHF,TGCGCCAGCAGCCAGGTAACAAGGGGGACAGGGAAAGGTAGTCGGTATAATTCACCCCTCCACTTT,TRBJ1-6,TRBD1,once,TRBV4-1
CASSWGPGSAKNIQYF,TGTGCCAGCAGCTGGGGACCAGGGTCAGCCAAAAACATTCAGTACTTC,TRBJ2-4,NA,NA,TRBV5-6
CASSRHVKTRGTTDTQYF,TGTGCCAGCAGCCGACATGTCAAGACCAGGGGGACCACAGATACGCAGTATTTT,TRBJ2-3,TRBD1,NA,TRBV5-4
CASSVAVTGYEQYF,TGTGCCAGCAGCGTAGCTGTGACAGGGTACGAGCAGTACTTC,TRBJ2-7,TRBD1,few,TRBV9
CASSQGRETTSYEQYF,TGTGCCAGCAGCCAAGGTCGGGAGACAACGTCCTACGAGCAGTACTTC,TRBJ2-7,NA,once,TRBV14
CASSVDPRTDYEQYF,TGTGCCAGCAGCGTAGATCCCCGGACAGACTACGAGCAGTACTTC,TRBJ2-7,NA,NA,TRBV9
CASSWDRFYEQYF,TGTGCCAGCAGCTGGGACAGATTCTACGAGCAGTACTTC,TRBJ2-7,TRBD1,NA,TRBV7-2
CASSSGISEQYF,TGTGCCAGCAGTTCGGGGATTTCCGAGCAGTACTTC,TRBJ2-7,NA,few,TRBV27
CASSRRTSGPQHF,TGTGCCAGCAGTAGAAGGACGTCGGGGCCCCAGCATTTT,TRBJ1-5,NA,few,TRBV2
CASGLELGTVEKLFF,TGTGCTAGTGGTTTGGAACTCGGGACAGTCGAAAAACTGTTTTTT,TRBJ1-4,TRBD1,few,TRBV12-5
CASSSWTSSYEQYF,TGCGCCAGCAGCTCCTGGACCTCCTCCTACGAGCAGTACTTC,TRBJ2-7,NA,NA,TRBV5-1
CASSRQADEKLFF,TGTGCCAGCAGTCGACAGGCGGATGAAAAACTGTTTTTT,TRBJ1-4,NA,NA,TRBV5-6
CASSPGVGSYEQYF,TGTGCCAGCTCACCCGGCGTAGGCTCCTACGAGCAGTACTTC,TRBJ2-7,NA,medium-sized,TRBV18
CASSRTSGYTGELFF,TGTGCCAGTAGTCGAACCTCAGGGTACACCGGGGAGCTGTTTTTT,TRBJ2-2,NA,once,TRBV19
CASSLEWGASGANVLTF,TGCGCCAGCAGCTTGGAGTGGGGGGCTTCTGGGGCCAACGTCCTGACTTTC,TRBJ2-6,NA,NA,TRBV5-1
CASSSGRGYEQYF,TGTGCCAGCAGCTCCGGGAGGGGGTACGAGCAGTACTTC,TRBJ2-7,TRBD2,NA,TRBV6-6
CASSPGTANTGELFF,TGTGCCAGCAGCCCCGGGACAGCGAACACCGGGGAGCTGTTTTTT,TRBJ2-2,TRBD1,NA,TRBV7-2
CSVVVNTEAFF,TGCAGCGTTGTAGTGAACACTGAAGCTTTCTTT,TRBJ1-1,NA,NA,TRBV29-1
CASSLEGSSYNSPLHF,TGTGCCAGCAGCTTAGAGGGTAGCTCCTATAATTCACCCCTCCACTTT,TRBJ1-6,NA,NA,TRBV7-2
CASSEVLLHRRPFYEQFF,TGTGCCAGCAGTGAAGTCCTATTACATAGGCGGCCGTTCTATGAGCAGTTCTTC,TRBJ2-1,NA,NA,TRBV6-1
CASSPPVTGKGRYGYTF,TGTGCCAGCAGCCCGCCTGTGACAGGCAAAGGAAGGTATGGCTACACCTTC,TRBJ1-2,NA,once,TRBV28
CASSPGTVHEQYF,TGTGCCAGCAGCCCCGGGACCGTCCACGAGCAGTACTTC,TRBJ2-7,NA,NA,TRBV9
CASSLNNSPLHF,TGTGCCAGCTCTCTAAATAATTCACCCCTCCACTTT,TRBJ1-6,NA,few,TRBV18
CASISGGDYNEQFF,TGTGCCAGCATCAGCGGGGGAGACTACAATGAGCAGTTCTTC,TRBJ2-1,TRBD2,once,TRBV6-5
CASSSPEQGAANEKLFF,TGTGCCAGCAGCTCCCCCGAACAGGGGGCAGCTAATGAAAAACTGTTTTTT,TRBJ1-4,NA,NA,TRBV21-1
CASSFEWTDSYGYTF,TGTGCCAGCAGTTTCGAGTGGACGGATTCTTATGGCTACACCTTC,TRBJ1-2,NA,NA,TRBV6-1